This TCR beta chain was documented in a study of cytomegalovirus exposure and HLA in healthy donors. There are 15 residues in the CDR3. Germline V CDR1 and CDR2: MNHEY, SMNVEV (reference sequence). Unmatched junction bases numbered 7, after V lost 2 bases and J lost 9 bases. As for this clone: Its matching antigen is unknown.

60 Vbeta and 13 Jbeta primers were used in PCR. The method was immunoSEQ multiplex PCR; TCRdb's version includes in-frame clones alone and lacks a portion of them. The data hold roughly 110,000 clones, with 70% to 80% observed a single time. Broader study findings: Cytomegalovirus association was assigned to about 180 TCR beta chains.

This rearrangement joins TRBV27 to TRBJ1-6; 7 nucleotides match TRBD1. The sample was PBMCs. The clonotype comes from a boy aged 10-17 years in good health and CMV-seronegative. The CDR3 DNA is TGTGCCAGCAGTTTACGAACAGGGGCCGGTTCACCCCTCCACTTT. Translated, it gives CASSLRTGAGSPLHF.